The rows below give T cell receptor beta chains drawn from one sample of a study of T cell changes during pregnancy in multiple sclerosis. Measured with immunoSEQ multiplex PCR; TCRdb has only the in-frame clones, and not every one. The data show more than 40,000 clones, approximately 87% seen once. Sequencing used peripheral blood, obtained in the first trimester of pregnancy. The origin of the receptors is a female donor in good health, enrolled as a control in a pregnancy study. The CDR3 runs from the conserved cysteine through the conserved F or W. The D gene is left open where the match is weak. Expanded clones get a size class; other rows say once, few or many, or leave the size out.

CASSLRLAGGRSYEQYF	TGTGCCAGCAGCCTACGACTAGCGGGAGGGCGGTCCTACGAGCAGTACTTC	-	TRBJ2-7	TRBV4-2	TRBD2
CSAPTGRGYTF	TGCAGTGCCCCGACAGGGCGCGGCTACACCTTC	-	TRBJ1-2	TRBV20-1	TRBD1
CASSYSTGTDEAFF	TGTGCCAGCAGTTACTCGACCGGGACAGATGAAGCTTTCTTT	-	TRBJ1-1	TRBV6-5	TRBD1
CASSTGVQETQYF	TGTGCCAGCAGTACAGGGGTTCAGGAGACCCAGTACTTC	-	TRBJ2-5	TRBV28	TRBD1
CASSFRPSGEKLFF	TGTGCCAGCAGCTTTCGCCCCAGCGGAGAAAAACTGTTTTTT	-	TRBJ1-4	TRBV7-2	-
CASSPETEYYGYTF	TGTGCCAGCAGCCCCGAGACAGAGTACTATGGCTACACCTTC	few	TRBJ1-2	TRBV7-9	-
CAIRGLGPPGNEQFF	TGTGCCATCAGGGGGTTGGGGCCCCCTGGGAATGAGCAGTTCTTC	-	TRBJ2-1	TRBV10-3	-
CASSRQGGEKLFF	TGTGCCAGCAGCAGACAGGGGGGTGAAAAACTGTTTTTT	-	TRBJ1-4	TRBV7-2	TRBD1
CASPRGLQPQHF	TGTGCCAGCCCGAGAGGGCTTCAGCCCCAGCATTTT	-	TRBJ1-5	TRBV6-5	-
CASSPSTGGETQYF	TGTGCCAGCAGTCCCTCGACAGGGGGAGAGACCCAGTACTTC	-	TRBJ2-5	TRBV27	TRBD1
CASSLRTGANTEAFF	TGTGCCAGCAGCTTGAGGACAGGGGCGAACACTGAAGCTTTCTTT	-	TRBJ1-1	TRBV7-6	TRBD1
CASSEYQGAHYGYTF	TGTGCCAGCAGTGAATACCAGGGGGCTCACTATGGCTACACCTTC	-	TRBJ1-2	TRBV6-1	TRBD1
CASSYGHGDTYEQYF	TGTGCCAGCAGTTACGGCCACGGGGATACCTACGAGCAGTACTTC	-	TRBJ2-7	TRBV6-5	-
CASSIFLSSGANVLTF	TGTGCCAGTAGTATCTTCCTTAGCTCTGGGGCCAACGTCCTGACTTTC	-	TRBJ2-6	TRBV19	-
CASSLRGSGGNEQFF	TGTGCCAGCAGCTTAAGGGGGAGTGGGGGTAATGAGCAGTTCTTC	once	TRBJ2-1	TRBV7-2	-
CASSPDIRWGNTIYF	TGCGCCAGCAGCCCCGACATACGTTGGGGAAACACCATATATTTT	-	TRBJ1-3	TRBV4-1	-
CASSLGDTDNYGYTF	TGCGCCAGCAGCCTGGGGGACACGGATAACTATGGCTACACCTTC	-	TRBJ1-2	TRBV5-1	-
CASSLDSIYGYTF	TGTGCCAGCAGCCTGGACAGTATCTATGGCTACACCTTC	-	TRBJ1-2	TRBV11-3	-
CASSARQETQYF	TGTGCCAGCAGCGCCAGACAAGAGACCCAGTACTTC	-	TRBJ2-5	TRBV7-2	-
CASSPHPGLAGGMNTGELFF	TGTGCCAGCAGTCCTCATCCGGGACTAGCGGGGGGCATGAACACCGGGGAGCTGTTTTTT	-	TRBJ2-2	TRBV28	TRBD2
CASSFQGASYGYTF	TGTGCCAGCAGCTTCCAGGGGGCTAGCTATGGCTACACCTTC	-	TRBJ1-2	TRBV7-9	TRBD1
CASRRDRGSHSGNTIYF	TGTGCCAGCAGGCGGGACAGGGGTTCCCACTCTGGAAACACCATATATTTT	-	TRBJ1-3	TRBV2	TRBD1
CASSSQGGNTEAFF	TGTGCCAGCAGCTCCCAGGGGGGGAACACTGAAGCTTTCTTT	-	TRBJ1-1	TRBV9	TRBD1
CASSFSGGGSPEAFF	TGCGCCAGCAGCTTTTCAGGGGGCGGAAGTCCTGAAGCTTTCTTT	-	TRBJ1-1	TRBV5-1	TRBD1
CASSSGTGNRVQYF	TGTGCCAGCAGCTCCGGGACAGGGAATAGGGTGCAGTACTTC	-	TRBJ2-7	TRBV11-2	TRBD1
CASSLSSHLEAFF	TGCGCCAGCAGCTTGAGCTCCCACCTTGAAGCTTTCTTT	-	TRBJ1-1	TRBV5-1	-
CASSYVGDRGTDTQYF	TGTGCCAGCAGTTACGTGGGGGACAGGGGAACAGATACGCAGTATTTT	-	TRBJ2-3	TRBV6-5	TRBD1
CAISDYAGASTGELFF	TGTGCCATCAGTGACTATGCAGGGGCGAGCACCGGGGAGCTGTTTTTT	once	TRBJ2-2	TRBV10-3	-
CASRGWRWEQYF	TGTGCCAGTAGGGGCTGGCGATGGGAGCAGTACTTC	once	TRBJ2-7	TRBV19	-
CASSVVAGEGRTEAFF	TGTGCCAGCAGCGTCGTTGCCGGGGAGGGGAGAACTGAAGCTTTCTTT	few	TRBJ1-1	TRBV9	-
CASSLQGTDTEAFF	TGTGCCAGCAGCTTACAGGGGACGGACACTGAAGCTTTCTTT	once	TRBJ1-1	TRBV7-9	-
CASSMWLAGAYEQYF	TGTGCCAGTAGTATGTGGCTAGCGGGAGCCTACGAGCAGTACTTC	-	TRBJ2-7	TRBV19	TRBD2
CAVGSNEKLFF	TGTGCCGTCGGGAGTAATGAAAAACTGTTTTTT	-	TRBJ1-4	TRBV10-3	-
CASSFWTSGATQYF	TGTGCCAGCAGTTTTTGGACTAGCGGTGCTACGCAGTATTTT	-	TRBJ2-3	TRBV27	TRBD2
CASSSQLYGYTF	TGTGCCAGCAGCTCCCAACTCTATGGCTACACCTTC	-	TRBJ1-2	TRBV14	-
CASSELLMGGSETQYF	TGCGCCAGCAGCGAACTACTGATGGGGGGTTCGGAGACCCAGTACTTC	-	TRBJ2-5	TRBV5-1	-
CASSQDPLAGYTDTQYF	TGTGCCAGCAGCCAAGATCCTTTAGCGGGGTACACAGATACGCAGTATTTT	-	TRBJ2-3	TRBV4-2	TRBD2
CASSLYGHSGNTIYF	TGTGCCAGCAGCTTATATGGCCACTCTGGAAACACCATATATTTT	-	TRBJ1-3	TRBV11-2	-
CASSKRQGTNTGELFF	TGTGCCAGCAGCAAAAGACAGGGGACGAACACCGGGGAGCTGTTTTTT	-	TRBJ2-2	TRBV7-8	TRBD1
CASSQDGVAGADTQYF	TGTGCCAGCAGCCAAGATGGGGTAGCGGGAGCAGATACGCAGTATTTT	-	TRBJ2-3	TRBV4-2	TRBD2
CASSLPGQVRGGHGENEQFF	TGTGCCAGCAGCTTGCCCGGGCAAGTACGGGGGGGCCACGGTGAGAATGAGCAGTTCTTC	-	TRBJ2-1	TRBV7-6	TRBD2
CASSSGAYQPQHF	TGTGCCAGCAGCTCGGGAGCCTATCAGCCCCAGCATTTT	-	TRBJ1-5	TRBV7-2	-
CASSYLQATGNTIYF	TGTGCCAGCAGTTACTTACAGGCCACTGGAAACACCATATATTTT	-	TRBJ1-3	TRBV6-6	-
CASSPSAASEAFF	TGTGCCAGCAGTCCCTCCGCCGCGTCTGAAGCTTTCTTT	-	TRBJ1-1	TRBV28	-
CASSAPGQGGREYGYTF	TGTGCCAGCAGTGCACCGGGACAGGGGGGTCGGGAGTATGGCTACACCTTC	-	TRBJ1-2	TRBV6-1	TRBD1
CASSAGQGTRGNEQFF	TGTGCCAGCAGCGCCGGACAGGGGACAAGGGGAAATGAGCAGTTCTTC	-	TRBJ2-1	TRBV11-3	TRBD1
CASSFPASGSIGGELFF	TGTGCCAGCAGCTTCCCCGCTAGCGGGAGTATAGGCGGGGAGCTGTTTTTT	once	TRBJ2-2	TRBV28	TRBD2
CASSPAVQNQETQYF	TGTGCCAGCTCACCGGCTGTACAGAACCAAGAGACCCAGTACTTC	-	TRBJ2-5	TRBV18	-
CAIHLTSGSYNEQFF	TGTGCCATCCACCTGACTAGCGGATCTTACAATGAGCAGTTCTTC	-	TRBJ2-1	TRBV2	TRBD2
CASSPRDSISNYGYTF	TGTGCCAGTAGTCCTCGGGACAGCATTTCTAACTATGGCTACACCTTC	-	TRBJ1-2	TRBV19	TRBD1
CASSEISGANVLTF	TGTGCCAGCAGCGAGATCTCTGGGGCCAACGTCCTGACTTTC	once	TRBJ2-6	TRBV6-1	-
CASSIEAGGFYEQYF	TGTGCCAGTAGTATAGAAGCGGGGGGGTTCTACGAGCAGTACTTC	-	TRBJ2-7	TRBV19	TRBD2
CASSSAETGRHEKLFF	TGTGCCAGCAGCTCAGCAGAGACAGGGCGACATGAAAAACTGTTTTTT	-	TRBJ1-4	TRBV7-8	TRBD1
CASIPRSREQETQYF	TGTGCCAGCATCCCGAGGAGCAGGGAACAAGAGACCCAGTACTTC	-	TRBJ2-5	TRBV7-8	-